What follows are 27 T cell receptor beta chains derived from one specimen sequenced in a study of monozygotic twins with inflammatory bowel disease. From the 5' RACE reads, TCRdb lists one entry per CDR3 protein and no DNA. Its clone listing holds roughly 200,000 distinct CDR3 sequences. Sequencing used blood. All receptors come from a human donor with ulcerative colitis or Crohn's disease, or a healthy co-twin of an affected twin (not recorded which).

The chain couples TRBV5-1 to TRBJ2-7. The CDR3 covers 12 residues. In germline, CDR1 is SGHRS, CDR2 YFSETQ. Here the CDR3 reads CASSLEGYEQYF.

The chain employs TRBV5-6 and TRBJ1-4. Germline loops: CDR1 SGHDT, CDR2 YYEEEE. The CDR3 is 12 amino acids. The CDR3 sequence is CASSLLGEKLFF.

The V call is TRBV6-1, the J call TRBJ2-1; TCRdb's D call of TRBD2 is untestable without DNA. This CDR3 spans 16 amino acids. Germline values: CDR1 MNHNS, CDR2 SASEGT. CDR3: CASSDLYGSLYNEQFF.

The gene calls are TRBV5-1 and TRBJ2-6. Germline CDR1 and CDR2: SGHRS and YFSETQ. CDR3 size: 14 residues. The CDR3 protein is CASSAVSGANVLTF.

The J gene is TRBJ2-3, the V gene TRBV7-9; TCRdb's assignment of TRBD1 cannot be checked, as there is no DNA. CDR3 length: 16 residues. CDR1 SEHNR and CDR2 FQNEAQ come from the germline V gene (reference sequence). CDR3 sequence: CASSPGTTFGTDTQYF.

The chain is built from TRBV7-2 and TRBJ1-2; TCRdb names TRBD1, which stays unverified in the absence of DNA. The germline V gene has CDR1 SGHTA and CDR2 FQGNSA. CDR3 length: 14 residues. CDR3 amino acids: CASSLWGRYGGYTF.

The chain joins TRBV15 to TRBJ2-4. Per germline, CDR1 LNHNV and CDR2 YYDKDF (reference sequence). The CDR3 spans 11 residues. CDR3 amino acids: CATSREVVQYF. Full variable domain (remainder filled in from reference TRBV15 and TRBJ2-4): DAMVIQNPRYQVTQFGKPVTLSCSQTLNHNVMYWYQQKSSQAPKLLFHYYDKDFNNEADTPDNFQSRRPNTSFCFLDIRSPGLGDTAMYLCATSREVVQYFGAGTRLSVL.

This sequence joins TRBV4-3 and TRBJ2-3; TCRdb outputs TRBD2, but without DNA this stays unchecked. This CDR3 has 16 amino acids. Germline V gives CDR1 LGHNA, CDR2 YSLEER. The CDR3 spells CASSQSYRVLTDTQYF.

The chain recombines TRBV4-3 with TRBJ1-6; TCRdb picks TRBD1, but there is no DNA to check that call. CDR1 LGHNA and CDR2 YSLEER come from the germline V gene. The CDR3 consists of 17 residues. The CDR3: CASSPEPGGNANSPLHF.

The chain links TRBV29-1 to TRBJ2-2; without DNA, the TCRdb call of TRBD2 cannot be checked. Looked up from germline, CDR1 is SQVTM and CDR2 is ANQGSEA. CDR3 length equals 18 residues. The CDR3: CSVEAGRSGGSITGELFF.

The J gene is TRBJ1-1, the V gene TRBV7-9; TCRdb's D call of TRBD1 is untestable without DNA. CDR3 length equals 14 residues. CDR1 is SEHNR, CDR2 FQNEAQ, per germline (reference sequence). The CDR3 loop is CASSPTGANTEAFF. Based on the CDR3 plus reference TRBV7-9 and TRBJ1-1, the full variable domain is DTGVSQNPRHKITKRGQNVTFRCDPISEHNRLYWYRQTLGQGPEFLTYFQNEAQLEKSRLLSDRFSAERPKGSFSTLEIQRTEQGDSAMYLCASSPTGANTEAFFGQGTRLTVV.

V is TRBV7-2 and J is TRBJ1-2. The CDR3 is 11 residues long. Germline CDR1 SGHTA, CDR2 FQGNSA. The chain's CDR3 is CASSLGRGYTF. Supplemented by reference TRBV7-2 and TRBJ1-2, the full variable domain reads GAGVSQSPSNKVTEKGKDVELRCDPISGHTALYWYRQSLGQGLEFLIYFQGNSAPDKSGLPSDRFSAERTGGSVSTLTIQRTQQEDSAVYLCASSLGRGYTFGSGTRLTVV.

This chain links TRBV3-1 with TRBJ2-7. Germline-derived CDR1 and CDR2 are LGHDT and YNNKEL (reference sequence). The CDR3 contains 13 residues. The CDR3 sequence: CASSRFSSYEQYF.

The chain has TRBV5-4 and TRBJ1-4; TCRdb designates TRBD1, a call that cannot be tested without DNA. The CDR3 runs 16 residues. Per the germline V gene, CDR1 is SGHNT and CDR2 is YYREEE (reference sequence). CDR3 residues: CASSPRQDATNEKLFF.

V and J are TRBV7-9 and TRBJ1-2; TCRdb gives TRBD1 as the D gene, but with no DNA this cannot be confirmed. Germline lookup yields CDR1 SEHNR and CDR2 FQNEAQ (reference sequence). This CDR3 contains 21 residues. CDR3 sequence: CASKIAPSSSQNRVPNYGYTF.

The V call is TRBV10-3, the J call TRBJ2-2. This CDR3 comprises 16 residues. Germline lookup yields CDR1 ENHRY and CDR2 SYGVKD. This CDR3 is CAISERGTSLTGELFF.

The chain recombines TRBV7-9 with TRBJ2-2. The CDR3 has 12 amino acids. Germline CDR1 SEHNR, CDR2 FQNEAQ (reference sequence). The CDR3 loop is CASSSESGELFF.

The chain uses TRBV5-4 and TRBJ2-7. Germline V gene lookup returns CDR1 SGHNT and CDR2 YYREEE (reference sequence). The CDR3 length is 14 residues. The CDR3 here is CASALGPGEDEQYF.

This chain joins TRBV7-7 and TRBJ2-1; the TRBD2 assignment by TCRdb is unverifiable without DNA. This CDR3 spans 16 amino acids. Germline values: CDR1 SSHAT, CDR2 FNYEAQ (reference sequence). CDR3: CASSSNLAGPNNEQFF.

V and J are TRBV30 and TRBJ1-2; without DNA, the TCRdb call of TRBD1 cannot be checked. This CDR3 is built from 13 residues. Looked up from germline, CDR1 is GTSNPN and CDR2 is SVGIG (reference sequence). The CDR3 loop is CAWAPQGRYGYTF.

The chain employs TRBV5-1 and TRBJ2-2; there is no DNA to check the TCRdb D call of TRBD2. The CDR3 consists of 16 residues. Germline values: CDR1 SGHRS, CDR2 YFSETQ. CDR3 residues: CASSLVLAGVTGELFF.

CDR3 protein: CASSPRPRLAGDETQYF. The rearrangement links TRBV12-3 or TRBV12-4 to TRBJ2-5; TCRdb's assignment of TRBD2 cannot be checked, as there is no DNA. This CDR3 spans 17 amino acids.

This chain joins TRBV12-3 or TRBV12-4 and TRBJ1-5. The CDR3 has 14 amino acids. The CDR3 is CASTLAGMNQPQHF.

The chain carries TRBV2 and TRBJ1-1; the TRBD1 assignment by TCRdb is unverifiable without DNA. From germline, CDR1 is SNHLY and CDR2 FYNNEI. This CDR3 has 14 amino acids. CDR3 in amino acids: CASKVLEGATEAFF.

The CDR3 is CASAYRVNSYEQYF. The chain recombines TRBV5-1 with TRBJ2-7; absent DNA, TCRdb's TRBD1 call cannot be checked. This CDR3 is 14 amino acids long. Per the germline V gene, CDR1 is SGHRS and CDR2 is YFSETQ.

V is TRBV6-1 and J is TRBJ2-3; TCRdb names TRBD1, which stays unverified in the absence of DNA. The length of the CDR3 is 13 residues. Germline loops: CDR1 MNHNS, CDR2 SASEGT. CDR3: CASRAGRTDTQYF.

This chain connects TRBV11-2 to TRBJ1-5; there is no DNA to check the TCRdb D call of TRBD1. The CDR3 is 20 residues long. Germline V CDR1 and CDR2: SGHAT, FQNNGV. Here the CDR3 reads CASSTERQGTINVRGQPQHF.